The sequence of this TCR beta chain was determined in a study of human T cells and chemical hapten exposure. Whole-study context: For sensitization, 2% DPC was applied to a 2 cm by 2 cm patch of upper inner arm skin. After 6 days, upper back 0.01% DPC patch tests were scored.

V was shortened by 5 bases and J by 6 bases, with 13 bases between the two germline ends. Germline lookup yields CDR1 SQVTM and CDR2 ANQGSEA. The CDR3 has 12 amino acids. Time point defined: pre-sensitization, week 0. Treatment given: therapeutic diphenylcyclopropenone sensitization with weekly scalp DPC. A single record per CDR3 protein comes from TCRdb applying MiXCR to the RACE reads. The sample yields under 200,000 distinct CDR3 sequences, roughly 30% seen once. This clonotype was found a few times. The sequence was collected from a woman in her 30s with alopecia areata. Some clones in this sample may be carry-over from other donors' samples. Sequencing used whole blood, obtained in connection with sensitization to the hapten diphenylcyclopropenone (DPC). The chain employs TRBV29-1 and TRBJ2-5; D may correspond to TRBD1 or TRBD2 (5 bases each). CDR3 nucleotide sequence: TGCAGCGTTATGAGGGGTGAAAAGACCCAGTACTTC. Its translation: CSVMRGEKTQYF.